The 5 T cell receptor beta chains listed next were all sequenced from one sample in a study of T cells after posttransplantation cyclophosphamide. Here immunoSEQ multiplex PCR was the method, and the copy in TCRdb shows in-frame clones only, minus some. The data show 9,000 to 15,000 clones, 2% to 2.5% seen once. A marrow graft followed busulfan-fludarabine conditioning, with cyclophosphamide on days +3 and +4. Sample: PBMCs, taken after allogeneic stem cell transplant with posttransplant cyclophosphamide. These receptors were taken from a male patient aged 25 to 39 who received an allogeneic stem cell transplant from a related donor, was CMV-positive, and had no GVHD. Some T cells may be transferred from the graft donor.

This clone has more than one count but fewer than ten. V usage is TRBV6-6 and J usage is TRBJ2-3, with D perhaps TRBD2 (5 bases). V was trimmed by 7 bases and J by 3 bases, leaving 17 bases between them. The CDR3 totals 15 residues. Germline V gives CDR1 MNHNY, CDR2 SVGAGI (reference sequence). CDR3 DNA: TGTGCCAGCAACCATGACGGAACTAGGACAGATACGCAGTATTTT. Protein product: CASNHDGTRTDTQYF.

CDR3 bases: TGTGCCAGCAGCTTAATTACGGGGGGCCTACTCTACAATGAGCAGTTCTTC. Its protein is CASSLITGGLLYNEQFF. The chain carries TRBV11-1 and TRBJ2-1; D perhaps matches TRBD2 (7 bases). The CDR3 sequence is 17 residues long. The germline V and J ends were trimmed by 2 bases and 3 bases, with 17 bases remaining between them. Germline V CDR1 and CDR2: SGHAT, FQDESV (reference sequence).

A few counts support this clone. The V and J genes are TRBV4-3 and TRBJ2-5; 9 nucleotides line up with TRBD2. This CDR3 is 15 amino acids long. Trimming cost V 3 bases and J 2 bases; bases outside gene matches: 4. CDR1 and CDR2 (germline): LGHNA, YSLEER. DNA for the CDR3: TGCGCCAGCAGCCAGCGGGAGGGGGTACAAGAGACCCAGTACTTC. Protein sequence: CASSQREGVQETQYF.

CDR3 protein: CASSLETNREAFF. CDR3 bases: TGTGCCAGCAGCTTGGAGACAAACAGGGAAGCTTTCTTT. The rearrangement links TRBV7-8 to TRBJ1-1, with D tentatively TRBD1 (5 bases). The CDR3 runs to 13 residues. The germline CDR1 and CDR2 sequences are SGHVS and FQNEAQ. The V end was cut by 3 bases, the J end by 8 bases, with 13 bases between.

V gene TRBV7-2 combines with J gene TRBJ1-4; D is possibly TRBD1 (6 bases). Germline values: CDR1 SGHTA, CDR2 FQGNSA. The CDR3 is made up of 14 amino acids. The V end lost 5 bases, the J end lost 4 bases, and 11 bases lay between the germline ends. CDR3 nucleotide sequence: TGTGCCAGCAGCCCTACAGGGAATAATGAAAAACTGTTTTTT. It is translated as CASSPTGNNEKLFF.